This entry lists 9 T cell receptor beta chains sequenced from one sample in a study of a mutant IDH1 vaccine in newly diagnosed glioma. Sample time point: week 23, last vaccination. One vaccine dose held 300 ug of mutant IDH1 20-mer peptide and came with topical imiquimod. Sequenced by immunoSEQ multiplex PCR; TCRdb stores in-frame clones only, minus some. The sample holds approximately 28,000 clones, 65% to 85% seen once. No antigen is known for these receptors. The specimen comprised PBMCs, sampled from a glioma patient whose treatment included an IDH1 peptide vaccine. These receptors all come from a woman aged 18-35 years with glioma.

The rearrangement joins TRBV7-9 to TRBJ2-5; D possibly matches TRBD1 or TRBD2 (5 bases each). Germline V gene sequence: CDR1 SEHNR, CDR2 FQNEAQ (reference sequence). Trimming shortened V by 7 bases and J by 5 bases, and 17 bases separated the two germline ends. CDR3 size: 14 residues. The CDR3 region is CASNRGDNRETQYF. The CDR3 DNA sequence: TGTGCCAGCAATCGAGGGGATAATCGGGAGACCCAGTACTTC.

The chain has TRBV5-6 and TRBJ1-5; possible D gene TRBD1, 5 bases. Germline V gene lookup returns CDR1 SGHDT and CDR2 YYEEEE. Trimming pared 1 base from V and 4 bases from J, leaving 12 bases between. This CDR3 has 15 amino acids. The CDR3 bases are TGTGCCAGCAGCTTGACCGGGGGTTGGAATCAGCCCCAGCATTTT. This sequence encodes CASSLTGGWNQPQHF.

The rearrangement joins TRBV18 to TRBJ2-7; 7 positions agree with TRBD1. Per germline, CDR1 KGHSH and CDR2 LQKENI. After removal of 1 base from V and 3 bases from J, the junction contained 0 bases not matched to a gene. The CDR3 spans 13 residues. The CDR3 DNA reads TGTGCCAGCTCACCACGACAGGGCTACGAGCAGTACTTC. Its protein is CASSPRQGYEQYF. The full variable domain, completed using reference TRBV18 and TRBJ2-7, is NAGVMQNPRHLVRRRGQEARLRCSPMKGHSHVYWYRQLPEEGLKFMVYLQKENIIDESGMPKERFSAEFPKEGPSILRIQQVVRGDSAAYFCASSPRQGYEQYFGPGTRLTVT.

The chain recombines TRBV30 with TRBJ2-3; a possible D gene is TRBD2 (5 bases). CDR3 length: 15 residues. The germline V gene has CDR1 GTSNPN and CDR2 SVGIG (reference sequence). V lost 4 bases and J 0 bases, leaving 14 bases between the germline ends. Written as DNA, the CDR3 is TGTGCCTGGACCACCTTCGGACTTAGCACAGATACGCAGTATTTT. The encoded protein is CAWTTFGLSTDTQYF. The full variable domain, completed using reference TRBV30 and TRBJ2-3, is SQTIHQWPATLVQPVGSPLSLECTVEGTSNPNLYWYRQAAGRGLQLLFYSVGIGQISSEVPQNLSASRPQDRQFILSSKKLLLSDSGFYLCAWTTFGLSTDTQYFGPGTRLTVL.

J is TRBJ2-2 and V is TRBV19; D is undetermined. Germline lookup yields CDR1 LNHDA and CDR2 SQIVND (reference sequence). V was cut by 3 bases and J by 0 bases, with 5 bases left in between. The CDR3 runs to 14 residues. CDR3 region: CASSMSANTGELFF. CDR3 DNA sequence: TGTGCCAGTAGTATGAGCGCGAACACCGGGGAGCTGTTTTTT. The full variable domain, completed using reference TRBV19 and TRBJ2-2, is DGGITQSPKYLFRKEGQNVTLSCEQNLNHDAMYWYRQDPGQGLRLIYYSQIVNDFQKGDIAEGYSVSREKKESFPLTVTSAQKNPTAFYLCASSMSANTGELFFGEGSRLTVL.

This chain links TRBV5-1 with TRBJ2-1; tentative D call: TRBD2 (6 bases). The CDR3 loop spans 15 amino acids. The V end was cut by 0 bases, the J end by 4 bases, with 11 bases between. Germline V lookup: CDR1 SGHRS, CDR2 YFSETQ. The CDR3 DNA sequence: TGCGCCAGCAGCTTGGAGGGACTTGCTTACAATGAGCAGTTCTTC. Translated: CASSLEGLAYNEQFF. Using reference TRBV5-1 and TRBJ2-1 for the parts outside the CDR3, the full variable domain is KAGVTQTPRYLIKTRGQQVTLSCSPISGHRSVSWYQQTPGQGLQFLFEYFSETQRNKGNFPGRFSGRQFSNSRSEMNVSTLELGDSALYLCASSLEGLAYNEQFFGPGTRLTVL.

The V gene is TRBV5-1, the J gene TRBJ2-1, with 8 nucleotides matching TRBD1. Trimming at V came to 4 bases and at J to 12 bases, leaving 9 bases not matched to a gene. In germline, CDR1 is SGHRS, CDR2 YFSETQ. This CDR3 is built from 13 residues. The CDR3 is CASSRTGRGVQFF. CDR3 DNA sequence: TGCGCCAGCAGCAGGACAGGGAGAGGAGTGCAGTTCTTC.

Here the CDR3 reads CASSVATVGTLGYTF. The CDR3 DNA sequence: TGTGCCAGCAGCGTAGCTACGGTGGGTACCCTTGGCTACACCTTC. The chain is built from TRBV9 and TRBJ1-2; D gene unclear. Germline CDR1 is SGDLS and CDR2 is YYNGEE. V lost 0 bases, J lost 7 bases, and 16 bases lay in between. There are 15 residues in the CDR3.

The CDR3 DNA follows: TGTGCCAGCAGCCTCGGGACTCTTACCGGGGAGCTGTTTTTT. Its protein product is CASSLGTLTGELFF. This chain links TRBV7-9 with TRBJ2-2; D might be TRBD2 (6 bases). Deletions cut 5 bases from V and 5 bases from J, with 12 bases between. CDR1 and CDR2 (germline): SEHNR, FQNEAQ (reference sequence). The CDR3 has 14 residues.